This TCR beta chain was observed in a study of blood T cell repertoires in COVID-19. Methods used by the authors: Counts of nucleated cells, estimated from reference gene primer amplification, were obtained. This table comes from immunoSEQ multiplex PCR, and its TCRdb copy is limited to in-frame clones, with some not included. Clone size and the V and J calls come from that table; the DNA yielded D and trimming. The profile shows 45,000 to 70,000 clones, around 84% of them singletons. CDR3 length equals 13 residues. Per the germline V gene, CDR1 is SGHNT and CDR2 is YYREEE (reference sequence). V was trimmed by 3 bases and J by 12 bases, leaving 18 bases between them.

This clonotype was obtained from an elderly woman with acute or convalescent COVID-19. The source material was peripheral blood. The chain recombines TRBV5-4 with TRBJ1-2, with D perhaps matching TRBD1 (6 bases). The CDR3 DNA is TGTGCCAGCAGCTCCCAAATACAGGGAACTGACACCTTC. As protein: CASSSQIQGTDTF.